This T cell receptor beta chain derives from a study of control samples from healthy donors and cancer patients. The assay was immunoSEQ multiplex PCR, and TCRdb's table has in-frame clones only and misses some. The sample contains about 160,000 clones, 80% to 95% of which appear only once. Germline lookup yields CDR1 LGHDT and CDR2 YNNKEL (reference sequence). This CDR3 is 13 amino acids long. V lost 8 bases to trimming and J lost 3 bases; unmatched junction nucleotides: 5. The gene calls are TRBV3-1 (or the pseudogene TRBV3-2) and TRBJ2-7, with 9 bases that match TRBD1. Source material: blood. This receptor was identified in a woman aged 25 to 45 in good health. Here the CDR3 reads CASAGQGNYEQYF. CDR3 DNA: TGTGCCAGCGCGGGACAGGGAAACTACGAGCAGTACTTC.